The TCR beta chain described here comes from a study of shared clonotypes between healthy human individuals. General study results and limits: Clonotype sharing among donors was expected to depend on sequencing depth.

Deep was the level used in running the assay. The authors' processing: From ImmunoSEQ came sequences covering only the junction and carrying no quality scores, so filtering differed. Sequencing used immunoSEQ multiplex PCR; TCRdb keeps in-frame clones, though not all of them. V, J and clone size are taken as reported in that table, and D and trimming were inferred from the DNA itself. The sample includes about 490,000 clones, 76% of them seen just once. Concerning this clone: Its antigen is unidentified.

The unsorted samples had 80 million to 95 million PBMCs used for genomic DNA. This TCR was recovered from a woman aged 40 to 55 in good health. Some clones in this sample may be carry-over from other donors' samples. Material: PBMCs.

CDR3 loop: CAWSRLAGSYEQYF. DNA of the CDR3: TGTGCCTGGAGTAGACTAGCGGGCAGCTACGAGCAGTACTTC. The genes are TRBV30 and TRBJ2-5; 10 bases fit TRBD2. The tail of the sequence fits TRBJ2-7 better, so the J call may be wrong. The CDR3 loop spans 14 amino acids. Germline V gene sequence: CDR1 GTSNPN, CDR2 SVGIG (reference sequence).